This record covers a single T cell receptor (beta chain). These data come from a study of blood T cell repertoires in COVID-19. Study-wide context: COVID-19 samples collected from the United States, Italy and Spain covered acute and convalescent phases. T cells, B-cell-depleted T cells, or PBMCs provided the cDNA or gDNA that served as material.

Per the authors' pipeline: Amplifying reference gene primers gave estimates of nucleated cell counts. Some clones are missing from TCRdb's copy, which holds only in-frame ones; the method was immunoSEQ multiplex PCR. The V and J calls and clone size come from that table; D and trimming were worked out from the DNA. Of 100,000 to 150,000 clones in the sample, approximately 82% were seen once. This TCR derives from a man aged 40-49 years with active or convalescent COVID-19. Sequences were obtained from peripheral blood.

This CDR3 reads CASSEGLAGKTQYF. The DNA for the CDR3 is TGTGCCAGCAGCGAGGGACTAGCGGGAAAGACCCAGTACTTC. The chain has TRBV3-1 (or the pseudogene TRBV3-2) and TRBJ2-5; 13 positions agree with TRBD2. Trimming cost V 5 bases and J 6 bases; bases outside gene matches: 3. The CDR3 runs to 14 residues. Looked up from germline, CDR1 is LGHDT and CDR2 is YNNKEL (reference sequence).